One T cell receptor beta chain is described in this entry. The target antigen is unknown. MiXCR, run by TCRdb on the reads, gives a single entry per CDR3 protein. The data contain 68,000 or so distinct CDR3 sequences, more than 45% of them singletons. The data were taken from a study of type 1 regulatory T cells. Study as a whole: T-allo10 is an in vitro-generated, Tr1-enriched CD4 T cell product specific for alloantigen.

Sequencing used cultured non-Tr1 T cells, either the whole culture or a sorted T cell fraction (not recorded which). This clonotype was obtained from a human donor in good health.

The CDR3 spells CASRPASSYNEQFF. CDR3 coding DNA: TGTGCCAGCAGACCCGCTAGCTCCTACAATGAGCAGTTCTTC. The chain links TRBV7-8 to TRBJ2-1; unclear D gene. This CDR3 spans 14 amino acids. V was cut by 6 bases and J by 0 bases, with 9 bases left in between. Germline V CDR1 and CDR2: SGHVS, FQNEAQ.